The entry below gives a single TCR beta chain sequence along with its context. Its antigen is not known. Germline CDR1 reads KGHSH; CDR2 reads LQKENI. With 6 bases clipped from V and 4 bases from J, the junction kept 12 bases outside the gene matches. The CDR3 has 15 amino acids. PCR primers comprised 60 Vbeta and 13 Jbeta primers. Per the original data handling: About 10 million shared chains were among the roughly 80 million unique TCR beta chains that a later analysis counted. Sequenced by immunoSEQ multiplex PCR; TCRdb stores in-frame clones only, minus some. From that table come the V and J calls and clone size; the DNA was used to work out D and trimming. The sample yields 200,000 to 250,000 clones, around four fifths seen once. This entry comes from a study of cytomegalovirus exposure and HLA in healthy donors. Study-level points and caveats: What a later analysis reportedly showed was that an Asian-associated ancestry cluster had fewer N-insertions than the approximately 700-donor mean.

The TCR sequence derives from a man over 45 in good health and CMV-seronegative. The J gene is TRBJ2-7, the V gene TRBV18; 7 bases fit TRBD2. The sequenced material came from PBMCs. CDR3 in DNA: TGTGCCAGCTCTCCTTCTAGCGGAGGTACATACGAGCAGTACTTC. As protein: CASSPSSGGTYEQYF.